The clone carrying this T cell receptor beta chain was observed many times. What it binds is not known. This entry belongs to a study of T cells in Graves' hyperthyroidism and ophthalmopathy. Study conclusions and caveats: Also found in blood were most expanded thyroid clonotypes above 0.001.

Trimming shortened V by 0 bases and J by 4 bases, and 5 bases separated the two germline ends. Per the germline V gene, CDR1 is GTSNPN and CDR2 is SVGIG (reference sequence). The CDR3 contains 12 residues. TCR beta CDR3 regions were amplified from RNA transcripts. In the first-round RT-PCR of the TCR CDR3, the HTBI primer set was used. Each CDR3 protein is one row after TCRdb ran MiXCR on the multiplex PCR reads. Of roughly 750,000 distinct CDR3 sequences listed, 16% are singletons. Patients were aged 18 to 65, had disease duration under 2 months, and had newly diagnosed hyperthyroidism. Fresh peripheral blood, under 13 ml, yielded the PBMCs.

The sample comprised blood. The chain links TRBV30 to TRBJ2-3, with unresolved D. The TCR sequence derives from a man aged 18 to 35 with Graves' hyperthyroidism. For the CDR3, the DNA is TGTGCCTGGAGTGTAGATCCAGATACGCAGTATTTT. It is translated as CAWSVDPDTQYF.